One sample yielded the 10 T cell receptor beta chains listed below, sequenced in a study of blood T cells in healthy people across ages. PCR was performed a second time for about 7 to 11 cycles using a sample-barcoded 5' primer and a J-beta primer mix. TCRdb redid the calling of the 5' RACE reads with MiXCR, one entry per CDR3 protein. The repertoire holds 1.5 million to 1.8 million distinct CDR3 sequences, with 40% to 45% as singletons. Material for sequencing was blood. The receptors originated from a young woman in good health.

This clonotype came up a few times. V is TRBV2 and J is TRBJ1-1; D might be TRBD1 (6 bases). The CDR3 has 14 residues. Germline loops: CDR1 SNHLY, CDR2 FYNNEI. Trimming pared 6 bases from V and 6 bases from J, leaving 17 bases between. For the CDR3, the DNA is TGTGCCAGCAGCTATCAGGGGCTCCGGGCTGAAGCTTTCTTT. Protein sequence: CASSYQGLRAEAFF.

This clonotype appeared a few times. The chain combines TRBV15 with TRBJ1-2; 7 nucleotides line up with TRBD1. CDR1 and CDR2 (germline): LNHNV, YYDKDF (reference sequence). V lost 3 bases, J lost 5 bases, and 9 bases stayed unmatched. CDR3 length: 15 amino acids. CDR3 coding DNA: TGTGCCACCAGCAGTCCCTCAGGGGGTTCTTATGGCTACACCTTC. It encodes CATSSPSGGSYGYTF.

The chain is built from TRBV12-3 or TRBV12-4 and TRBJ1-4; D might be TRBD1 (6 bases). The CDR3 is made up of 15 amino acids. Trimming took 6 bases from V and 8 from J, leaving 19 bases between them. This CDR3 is CASRTGGAQSEKLFF. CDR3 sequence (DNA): TGTGCCAGCAGAACCGGGGGGGCTCAGAGCGAAAAACTGTTTTTT.

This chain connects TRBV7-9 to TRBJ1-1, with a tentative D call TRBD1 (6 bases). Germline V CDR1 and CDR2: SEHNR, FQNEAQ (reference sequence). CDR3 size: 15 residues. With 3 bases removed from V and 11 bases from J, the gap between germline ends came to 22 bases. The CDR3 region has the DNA TGTGCCAGCAGCTTTACGGTCTTGTCAGGGGCGGAGGCTTTCTTT. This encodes CASSFTVLSGAEAFF.

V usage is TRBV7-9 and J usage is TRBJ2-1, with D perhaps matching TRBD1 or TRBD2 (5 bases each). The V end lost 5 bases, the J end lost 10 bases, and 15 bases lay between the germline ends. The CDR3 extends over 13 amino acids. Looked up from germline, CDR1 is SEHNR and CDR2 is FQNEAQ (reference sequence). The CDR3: CASSKWDVEEQFF. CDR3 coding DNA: TGTGCCAGCAGCAAATGGGACGTAGAAGAGCAGTTCTTC.

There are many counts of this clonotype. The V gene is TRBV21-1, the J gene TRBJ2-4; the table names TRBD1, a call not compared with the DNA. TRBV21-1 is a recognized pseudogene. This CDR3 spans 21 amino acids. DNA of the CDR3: TGTGCCAGCAGCAAATCATCTTGGGTTTCGGCAGGGGTAAGGGGCAAAAACATTCAGTACTTC. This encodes CASSKSSWVSAGVRGKNIQYF.

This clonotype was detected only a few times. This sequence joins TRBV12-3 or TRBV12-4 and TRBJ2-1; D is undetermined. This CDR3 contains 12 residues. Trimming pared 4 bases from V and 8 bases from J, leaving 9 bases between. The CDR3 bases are TGTGCCAGCAGTTCTCTACGGGATGAGCAGTTCTTC. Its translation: CASSSLRDEQFF.

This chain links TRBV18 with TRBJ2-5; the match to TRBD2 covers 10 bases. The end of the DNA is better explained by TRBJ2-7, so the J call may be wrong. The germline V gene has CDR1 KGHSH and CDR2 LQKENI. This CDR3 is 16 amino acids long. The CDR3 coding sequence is TGTGCCAGCTCACCCATGTCGCTAGCGGGAGCCTACGAGCAGTACTTC. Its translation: CASSPMSLAGAYEQYF.

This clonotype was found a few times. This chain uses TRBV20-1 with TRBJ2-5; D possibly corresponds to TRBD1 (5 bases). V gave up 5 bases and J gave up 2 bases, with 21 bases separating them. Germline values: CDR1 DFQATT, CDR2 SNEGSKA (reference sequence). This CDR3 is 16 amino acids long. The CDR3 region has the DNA TGCAGTGCTCTCCCCTGGGGCAGAGGTCTACAAGAGACCCAGTACTTC. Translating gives CSALPWGRGLQETQYF.

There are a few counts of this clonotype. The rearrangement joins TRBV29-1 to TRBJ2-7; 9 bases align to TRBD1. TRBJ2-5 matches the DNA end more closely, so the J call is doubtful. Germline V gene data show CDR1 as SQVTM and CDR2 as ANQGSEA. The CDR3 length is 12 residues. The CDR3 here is CSVYRGRETQYF. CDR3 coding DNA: TGCAGCGTTTACAGGGGGCGGGAGACCCAGTACTTC.